This T cell receptor (beta chain) was found in a study of CD8 T cells in Susac syndrome. Study-level information: Blood was drawn from patients with Susac syndrome. At that point, they were therapy-naive, on corticosteroids, or on intravenous immunoglobulin alone.

Roughly 0.45 to 1 ug RNA was reverse transcribed with random hexamers. TCRdb re-analysed the immunoSEQ multiplex PCR reads in MiXCR, keeping a single row per CDR3 protein. Of fewer than 150,000 distinct CDR3 sequences in the sample, more than 85% were seen once. In blood CD8+ and CD4+ T cells, TCR beta underwent sequencing. TEMRA cells were enriched by FACS, while CD8+ and CD4+ T cells were obtained through a negative isolation that was performed magnetically. About this clonotype itself: Its cognate antigen is unknown.

The CDR3 consists of 15 residues. The J segment lost 3 bases and the V segment lost 2 bases, leaving 5 bases of the junction unmatched. Germline-derived CDR1 and CDR2 are GTSNPN and SVGIG (reference sequence). Study-level points and caveats: Peak Susac CD8+ clonal expansion occurred in TEMRA cells and active patients.

This clonotype was obtained from a human donor with Susac syndrome. This chain connects TRBV30 to TRBJ2-7; 12 bases map to TRBD2. Sequencing input: CD8+ T cells from PBMCs. In nucleotides, the CDR3 is TGTGCCTGGAGTCTAGCGGGAGGGGGGAGCTACGAGCAGTACTTC. Translating it yields CAWSLAGGGSYEQYF.